Following are 26 T cell receptor beta chains from one sample sequenced in a study of T cells in localized non-small cell lung cancer. The protocol was immunoSEQ multiplex PCR, while the TCRdb copy is restricted to in-frame clones and leaves out a portion. The table lists about 54,000 clones, around 81% of them singletons. Source: peripheral blood, taken before any cancer treatment. Every receptor here comes from a female donor aged 60 or older with stage II squamous cell lung carcinoma.

As for this clone: The junction departs from germline at one end; a sequencing error may be responsible. The chain joins TRBV29-1 to TRBJ2-3, with D possibly matching TRBD2 (7 bases). This CDR3 region has 15 residues. From germline, CDR1 is SQVTM and CDR2 ANQGSEA. CDR3 bases: TGCAACGTTGGGGGGGGGCGCCGACAGTACGGGACGCAGTATTTT. It is translated as CNVGGGRRQYGTQYF.

The chain joins TRBV6-5 to TRBJ1-2; the match to TRBD1 covers 7 bases. The germline V gene encodes CDR1 MNHEY and CDR2 SVGAGI. The CDR3 runs to 14 residues. After removal of 0 bases from V and 5 bases from J, the junction contained 3 bases not matched to a gene. The CDR3 is CASSYSTGVYGYTF. The CDR3 nucleotides are TGTGCCAGCAGTTACTCTACAGGGGTTTATGGCTACACCTTC.

The genes are TRBV5-1 and TRBJ1-2, with 8 bases identical to TRBD1. Germline trimming cut 0 bases from V and 7 bases from J; bases unmatched to any gene: 5. The CDR3 is made up of 14 amino acids. Per the germline V gene, CDR1 is SGHRS and CDR2 is YFSETQ. The CDR3 DNA sequence: TGCGCCAGCAGCTTGGGACAGACAGGGGTTGGCTACACCTTC. Translated: CASSLGQTGVGYTF.

The table lists this clone with a count of one. The gene calls are TRBV6-5 and TRBJ1-2, with unresolved D. The germline V gene encodes CDR1 MNHEY and CDR2 SVGAGI. Trimming took off 7 bases at V and 0 bases at J, with 12 bases between the two ends. The CDR3 runs to 14 residues. The CDR3 spells CASNKGGSNYGYTF. The CDR3 DNA reads TGTGCCAGCAACAAGGGAGGGTCTAACTATGGCTACACCTTC.

V usage is TRBV19 and J usage is TRBJ1-5; maybe TRBD1 (5 bases). The CDR3 sequence is 14 residues long. Germline lookup yields CDR1 LNHDA and CDR2 SQIVND (reference sequence). V lost 6 bases, J lost 4 bases, and 13 bases lay in between. CDR3 coding DNA: TGTGCCAGTAGGGGGGGGACTCAAAATCAGCCCCAGCATTTT. Translating it yields CASRGGTQNQPQHF.

The chain carries TRBV19 and TRBJ1-1, with TRBD1 matching 8 bases. V trimming: 3 bases; J trimming: 9 bases; junction bases outside the gene matches: 18. The germline V gene has CDR1 LNHDA and CDR2 SQIVND (reference sequence). The CDR3 has 17 amino acids. DNA for the CDR3: TGTGCCAGTAGTATCCGAGGGACAGGAGGAAGTCCCCTTCAAGCTTTCTTT. Its protein is CASSIRGTGGSPLQAFF.

The V call is TRBV7-8, the J call TRBJ2-7; TRBD1 matches at 7 bases. V was clipped by 2 bases and J by 2 bases; unmatched bases: 9. Germline assignment: CDR1 SGHVS and CDR2 FQNEAQ. There are 16 residues in the CDR3. The CDR3 loop reads CASSLSTGTATYEQYF. The CDR3 region has the DNA TGTGCCAGCAGCTTATCGACCGGGACAGCGACCTACGAGCAGTACTTC.

The chain has TRBV7-9 and TRBJ1-1, with 8 nucleotides matching TRBD1. Trimming cost V 2 bases and J 7 bases; bases outside gene matches: 12. Germline-derived CDR1 and CDR2 are SEHNR and FQNEAQ (reference sequence). The CDR3 is made up of 16 amino acids. CDR3 residues: CASSLSGTGWPHEAFF. CDR3 coding DNA: TGTGCCAGCAGCTTATCTGGGACAGGCTGGCCACATGAAGCTTTCTTT. Full variable domain (remainder filled in from reference TRBV7-9 and TRBJ1-1): DTGVSQNPRHKITKRGQNVTFRCDPISEHNRLYWYRQTLGQGPEFLTYFQNEAQLEKSRLLSDRFSAERPKGSFSTLEIQRTEQGDSAMYLCASSLSGTGWPHEAFFGQGTRLTVV.

The chain combines TRBV7-8 with TRBJ2-6; 8 bases align to TRBD1. The CDR3 covers 16 residues. CDR1 and CDR2 (germline): SGHVS, FQNEAQ. V was clipped by 5 bases and J by 4 bases; unmatched bases: 7. The CDR3, as DNA: TGTGCCAGCAGCCGGGACAGGCAGGTCGGGGCCAACGTCCTGACTTTC. This encodes CASSRDRQVGANVLTF.

The table lists this clone with a count of one. This sequence joins TRBV27 and TRBJ1-1; D unclear. Germline-derived CDR1 and CDR2 are MNHEY and SMNVEV (reference sequence). The CDR3 loop spans 15 amino acids. V was cut by 9 bases and J by 1 base, with 18 bases left in between. CDR3 sequence: CASCPHEGRNTEAFF. The DNA of the CDR3 is TGTGCCAGTTGCCCTCACGAGGGTAGGAACACTGAAGCTTTCTTT.

This clone has only one observation. The genes are TRBV5-4 and TRBJ1-4; no clear D gene. Looked up from germline, CDR1 is SGHNT and CDR2 is YYREEE (reference sequence). This CDR3 region has 14 residues. Deletions cut 5 bases from V and 4 bases from J, with 12 bases between. The CDR3 is CASSTGGVNEKLFF. The CDR3 region has the DNA TGTGCCAGCAGTACGGGAGGTGTTAATGAAAAACTGTTTTTT.

The chain carries TRBV6-5 and TRBJ1-2, with unresolved D. Trimming took off 5 bases at V and 4 bases at J, with 14 bases between the two ends. CDR1 MNHEY and CDR2 SVGAGI come from the germline V gene. This CDR3 is 14 amino acids long. CDR3 region: CASSRSRAGYGYTF. The CDR3 bases are TGTGCCAGCAGTCGTTCTAGGGCCGGCTATGGCTACACCTTC.

This chain connects TRBV20-1 to TRBJ2-7, with 10 positions matching TRBD1. This CDR3 has 11 residues. V shed 6 bases and J 9 bases; nucleotides not matched to a gene: 5. From germline, CDR1 is DFQATT and CDR2 SNEGSKA (reference sequence). The CDR3 region has the DNA TGCAGTGCGGCAGACAGGGGGCGGCAGTACTTC. Residues: CSAADRGRQYF.

J is TRBJ1-1 and V is TRBV11-2; D gene ambiguous. V was clipped by 4 bases and J by 8 bases, with 11 bases between them. The CDR3 runs 12 residues. In germline, CDR1 is SGHAT, CDR2 FQNNGV. The CDR3 region is CASSSTGLEAFF. The CDR3 bases are TGTGCCAGCAGCTCTACTGGGTTAGAAGCTTTCTTT. Together with reference TRBV11-2 and TRBJ1-1, the CDR3 gives the full variable domain: EAGVAQSPRYKIIEKRQSVAFWCNPISGHATLYWYQQILGQGPKLLIQFQNNGVVDDSQLPKDRFSAERLKGVDSTLKIQPAKLEDSAVYLCASSSTGLEAFFGQGTRLTVV.

J is TRBJ1-4 and V is TRBV6-5, with a weak D call TRBD1 (5 bases). CDR1 is MNHEY and CDR2 is SVGAGI in the germline V gene. The length of the CDR3 is 13 residues. The germline V and J ends were trimmed by 0 bases and 12 bases, with 11 bases remaining between them. The CDR3 is CASSYSPGGELFF. CDR3 coding DNA: TGTGCCAGCAGTTACTCGCCGGGAGGGGAACTGTTTTTT.

There are a few counts of this clone. One end of the junction is discordant with germline, which a read error may explain. The chain carries TRBV7-7 and TRBJ2-1; the match to TRBD1 covers 9 bases. Per the germline V gene, CDR1 is SSHAT and CDR2 is FNYEAQ (reference sequence). This CDR3 contains 16 residues. As DNA, the CDR3 is TGTGCTAGCAGCCCCTTTCTCCGGGACAGGGAGAATGAGCAGTTCTTC. This gives the protein CASSPFLRDRENEQFF.

The chain is built from TRBV18 and TRBJ1-5; no definite D call. Germline lookup yields CDR1 KGHSH and CDR2 LQKENI. This CDR3 is 17 amino acids long. V gave up 1 base and J gave up 0 bases, with 13 bases separating them. CDR3 loop: CASSPLAQADSNQPQHF. The CDR3 coding sequence is TGTGCCAGCTCACCACTAGCGCAGGCGGATAGCAATCAGCCCCAGCATTTT. The full variable domain, in which reference TRBV18 and TRBJ1-5 provide the parts outside the CDR3, is NAGVMQNPRHLVRRRGQEARLRCSPMKGHSHVYWYRQLPEEGLKFMVYLQKENIIDESGMPKERFSAEFPKEGPSILRIQQVVRGDSAAYFCASSPLAQADSNQPQHFGDGTRLSIL.

V usage is TRBV18 and J usage is TRBJ2-7, with 11 bases lining up with TRBD1. V shed 6 bases, J shed 5 bases, and the junction held 6 bases outside the gene matches. The CDR3 contains 14 residues. The germline V gene has CDR1 KGHSH and CDR2 LQKENI. The CDR3 protein is CASSIRDRGDEQYF. CDR3 DNA: TGTGCCAGCTCCATCCGGGACAGGGGGGACGAGCAGTACTTC.

This CDR3 is CASSLRDGYTF. The CDR3 DNA reads as TGTGCCAGCAGCCTCAGGGACGGCTACACCTTC. V usage is TRBV5-6 and J usage is TRBJ1-2; D perhaps matches TRBD1 (5 bases). The V and J ends lost 4 bases and 8 bases respectively, with 9 bases between them. This CDR3 has 11 residues. Per the germline V gene, CDR1 is SGHDT and CDR2 is YYEEEE.

The J gene is TRBJ2-3, the V gene TRBV5-1, with TRBD2 identical over 10 bases. The V gene end was trimmed by 9 bases and the J gene end by 2 bases; junction bases not matched to a gene: 9. The CDR3 has 15 residues. Germline-derived CDR1 and CDR2 are SGHRS and YFSETQ. CDR3 region: CATSPLAGDTDTQYF. CDR3 in DNA: TGCGCCACCTCTCCCCTAGCGGGGGACACAGATACGCAGTATTTT. The full variable domain, with the rest looked up from reference TRBV5-1 and TRBJ2-3, is KAGVTQTPRYLIKTRGQQVTLSCSPISGHRSVSWYQQTPGQGLQFLFEYFSETQRNKGNFPGRFSGRQFSNSRSEMNVSTLELGDSALYLCATSPLAGDTDTQYFGPGTRLTVL.

The chain couples TRBV9 to TRBJ2-7; D might be TRBD2 (6 bases). This CDR3 is built from 15 residues. Germline loops: CDR1 SGDLS, CDR2 YYNGEE. Trimming pared 3 bases from V and 2 bases from J, leaving 15 bases between. The CDR3 sequence is CASSARAGTPYEQYF. The CDR3 coding sequence is TGTGCCAGCAGCGCGCGGGCTGGGACTCCCTACGAGCAGTACTTC.

This CDR3 reads CASSIGQSGNTIYF. CDR3 in DNA: TGTGCCAGTAGTATCGGACAGTCTGGAAACACCATATATTTT. The gene calls are TRBV19 and TRBJ1-3; weak D call: TRBD1 (6 bases). CDR1 and CDR2 (germline): LNHDA, SQIVND (reference sequence). The CDR3 length is 14 residues. Trimming stripped 3 bases from V and 1 base from J, with 7 bases between.

The V call is TRBV27, the J call TRBJ1-2, with TRBD1 matching 7 bases. In germline, CDR1 is MNHEY, CDR2 SMNVEV (reference sequence). The CDR3 loop spans 14 amino acids. Unmatched junction bases numbered 8, after V lost 5 bases and J lost 5 bases. The CDR3 nucleotides are TGTGCCAGCAGTCCTGGGACAGCTATATATGGCTACACCTTC. It codes for CASSPGTAIYGYTF.

This CDR3 is CASSAAGGPYNEQFF. DNA of the CDR3: TGTGCCAGCAGCGCAGCGGGGGGACCGTACAATGAGCAGTTCTTC. The V and J genes are TRBV11-2 and TRBJ2-1; 9 bases align to TRBD2. The CDR3 contains 15 residues. J was trimmed by 4 bases and V by 5 bases; bases with no gene match: 6. The germline CDR1 and CDR2 sequences are SGHAT and FQNNGV.

CDR3 residues: CASSRFGTGANTGELFF. The CDR3 DNA sequence: TGTGCCAGCAGCCGTTTTGGGACAGGGGCCAACACCGGGGAGCTGTTTTTT. The rearrangement joins TRBV6-4 to TRBJ2-2; 10 bases map to TRBD1. From germline, CDR1 is MRHNA and CDR2 SNTAGT. This CDR3 has 17 residues. Trimming took 6 bases from V and 2 from J; bases not matched to a gene: 9.

The chain has TRBV6-5 and TRBJ1-6; 7 bases agree with TRBD1. The V segment lost 3 bases and the J segment 10 bases; nucleotides outside the gene matches: 6. In germline, CDR1 is MNHEY, CDR2 SVGAGI. CDR3 size: 14 residues. CDR3: CASSYEGAGSPLHF. For the CDR3, the DNA is TGTGCCAGCAGTTATGAGGGGGCCGGCTCACCCCTCCACTTT.